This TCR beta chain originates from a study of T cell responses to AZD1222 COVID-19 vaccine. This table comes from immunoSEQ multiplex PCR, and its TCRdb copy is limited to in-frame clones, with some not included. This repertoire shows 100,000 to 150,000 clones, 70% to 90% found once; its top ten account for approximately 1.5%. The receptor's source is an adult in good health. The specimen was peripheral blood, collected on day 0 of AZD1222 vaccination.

The CDR3: CASSLDVQGFYEQYF. The CDR3 DNA is TGTGCCAGCAGCTTAGATGTCCAGGGGTTCTACGAGCAGTACTTC. The rearrangement uses TRBV7-2 and TRBJ2-7; maybe TRBD1 (6 bases). V was trimmed by 1 base and J by 3 bases, leaving 13 bases between them. The CDR3 runs to 15 residues. Germline assignment: CDR1 SGHTA and CDR2 FQGNSA.